A selection of T cell receptor beta chains follows, all from one sample in a study of T cell responses to AZD1222 COVID-19 vaccine. Clones were sequenced by immunoSEQ multiplex PCR, and TCRdb holds only the in-frame ones, with some missing. The table has about 130,000 clones, roughly nine tenths seen once. Material: peripheral blood, obtained on day 0 of AZD1222 vaccination. These receptors all come from an adult in good health. Each CDR3 is given with its conserved first and last residue. The D gene is left open where the match is weak. Size is omitted from some rows. Given values are once, few, many or a class for expanded clones.

D: -; J: TRBJ1-1; V: TRBV6-5; size: -; length: 12; DNA: TGTGCCAGCAGTTCAGGGAGTACTGAAGCTTTCTTT; CDR3: CASSSGSTEAFF
D: TRBD2; J: TRBJ2-1; V: TRBV7-9; size: -; length: 16; DNA: TGTGCCAGCAGCTTAGCACTAGCGGGAGCCTACAATGAGCAGTTCTTC; CDR3: CASSLALAGAYNEQFF
D: -; J: TRBJ1-2; V: TRBV9; size: -; length: 12; DNA: TGTGCCAGCAGCGTTGGGGAACAGGGACTTGCCTTC; CDR3: CASSVGEQGLAF
D: TRBD1; J: TRBJ2-1; V: TRBV6-4; size: few; length: 15; DNA: TGTGCCAGCAGCGCCGGGACAGGGTCCTACAATGAGCAGTTCTTC; CDR3: CASSAGTGSYNEQFF
D: TRBD1; J: TRBJ1-5; V: TRBV5-6; size: -; length: 17; DNA: TGTGCCAGCAGCGGGGGGCGGCTGGACAGGGGTTATCAGCCCCAGCATTTT; CDR3: CASSGGRLDRGYQPQHF
D: TRBD2; J: TRBJ2-7; V: TRBV20-1; size: -; length: 15; DNA: TGCAGTGCTAGTATCCTAGCGGGAGTGTCGTACGAGCAGTACTTC; CDR3: CSASILAGVSYEQYF
D: -; J: TRBJ2-3; V: TRBV24-1; size: medium-sized; length: 14; DNA: TGTGCCACCAGTGGTAACAGGGACACAGATACGCAGTATTTT; CDR3: CATSGNRDTDTQYF
D: TRBD2; J: TRBJ2-5; V: TRBV7-9; size: -; length: 15; DNA: TGTGCCAGCAGCTTTCTCAGCGGGAGTGGCGAGACCCAGTACTTC; CDR3: CASSFLSGSGETQYF
D: -; J: TRBJ1-2; V: TRBV6-2/TRBV6-3; size: -; length: 12; DNA: TGTGCCAGCAGCCCTCTCTGGGTTGGCTACACCTTC; CDR3: CASSPLWVGYTF
D: -; J: TRBJ2-7; V: TRBV20-1; size: -; length: 11; DNA: TGCAGTGCTAGGGCAGGGTTCGAGCAGTACTTC; CDR3: CSARAGFEQYF
D: TRBD1; J: TRBJ2-7; V: TRBV2; size: -; length: 15; DNA: TGTGCCAGCAGCAAAACAGGGGAAGCTCCCCTCGAGCAGTACTTC; CDR3: CASSKTGEAPLEQYF
D: TRBD2; J: TRBJ2-7; V: TRBV19; size: -; length: 13; DNA: TGTGCCAGTAAAGCTAGCGGGGTCTACGAGCAGTACTTC; CDR3: CASKASGVYEQYF
D: TRBD2; J: TRBJ2-1; V: TRBV13; size: -; length: 20; DNA: TGTGCCAGCAGCCCCTCCCAGACTAGCGGGAGACCGAGCTCCTACAATGAGCAGTTCTTC; CDR3: CASSPSQTSGRPSSYNEQFF
D: TRBD2; J: TRBJ2-2; V: TRBV10-3; size: -; length: 16; DNA: TGTGCCATCAGCTACCTCGGGACTAGCGGGGCCGGGGAGCTGTTTTTT; CDR3: CAISYLGTSGAGELFF
D: TRBD1; J: TRBJ1-3; V: TRBV5-6; size: -; length: 12; DNA: TGTGCCAGCAGCGGCATCGACAGGGCCATATATTTT; CDR3: CASSGIDRAIYF
D: -; J: TRBJ1-6; V: TRBV9; size: -; length: 15; DNA: TGTGCCAGCAGCGACACAGGGTGGGAGAATTCACCCCTCCACTTT; CDR3: CASSDTGWENSPLHF
D: -; J: TRBJ2-5; V: TRBV5-1; size: -; length: 14; DNA: TGCGCCAGCAGCTCGGGGACGCCGCAAGAGACCCAGTACTTC; CDR3: CASSSGTPQETQYF
D: TRBD1; J: TRBJ1-6; V: TRBV19; size: -; length: 16; DNA: TGTGCCAGTAGTATGGGGACAGGGACAGGCAATTCACCCCTCCACTTT; CDR3: CASSMGTGTGNSPLHF
D: -; J: TRBJ2-6; V: TRBV5-5; size: -; length: 15; DNA: TGTGCCAGCAGCTCAGACAGCTCTGGGGCCAACGTCCTGACTTTC; CDR3: CASSSDSSGANVLTF
D: -; J: TRBJ2-3; V: TRBV6-5; size: -; length: 14; DNA: TGTGCCAGCAGTTACCTCGAGGAACCGTCGCTGCAGTATTTT; CDR3: CASSYLEEPSLQYF
D: -; J: TRBJ2-1; V: TRBV28; size: once; length: 16; DNA: TGTGCCAGCAGTTTAAGCGGGCTAGGTCTTCTCAATGAGCAGTTCTTC; CDR3: CASSLSGLGLLNEQFF
D: -; J: TRBJ2-7; V: TRBV19; size: -; length: 14; DNA: TGTGCCAGTAGTATGGGCCAGCTCACCTACGAGCAGTACTTC; CDR3: CASSMGQLTYEQYF
D: -; J: TRBJ1-2; V: TRBV11-3; size: -; length: 15; DNA: TGTGCCAGCAGCTTAGACCAAGCCCCAGATAATGGCTACACCTTC; CDR3: CASSLDQAPDNGYTF
D: -; J: TRBJ1-6; V: TRBV6-6; size: -; length: 15; DNA: TGTGCCAGCTCCCAGGGCAGCTCCTATAATTCACCCCTCCACTTT; CDR3: CASSQGSSYNSPLHF
D: TRBD1; J: TRBJ1-6; V: TRBV2; size: -; length: 11; DNA: TGTGCCAGCAGTGGGACAGGAGGACTCCACTTT; CDR3: CASSGTGGLHF
D: -; J: TRBJ1-2; V: TRBV13; size: -; length: 15; DNA: TGTGCCAGCAGCTTGGGCGATAGAACAGTGTATGGCTACACCTTC; CDR3: CASSLGDRTVYGYTF
D: -; J: TRBJ1-1; V: TRBV5-4; size: -; length: 15; DNA: TGTGCCAGCAGCTTGGCCGGGCAGGGCGGCACTGAAGCTTTCTTT; CDR3: CASSLAGQGGTEAFF
D: TRBD1; J: TRBJ1-6; V: TRBV27; size: -; length: 15; DNA: TGTGCCAGCAGTTTCGGGACAGGTACTAGTTCACCCCTCCACTTT; CDR3: CASSFGTGTSSPLHF
D: -; J: TRBJ1-1; V: TRBV4-2; size: -; length: 17; DNA: TGTGCCAGCAGCCAAGATCTGGAGGGCCAGGTGAACACTGAAGCTTTCTTT; CDR3: CASSQDLEGQVNTEAFF
D: -; J: TRBJ2-3; V: TRBV27; size: -; length: 13; DNA: TGTGCCAGCAGTTTATTGGGGGGAGATACGCAGTATTTT; CDR3: CASSLLGGDTQYF
D: TRBD1; J: TRBJ1-2; V: TRBV19; size: -; length: 14; DNA: TGTGCCAGCGGACAGGGGGAGCCTAACTATGGCTACACCTTC; CDR3: CASGQGEPNYGYTF
D: -; J: TRBJ2-2; V: TRBV19; size: few; length: 16; DNA: TGTGCCAGTAGACCCAGGACAGTTCGAAACACCGGGGAGCTGTTTTTT; CDR3: CASRPRTVRNTGELFF
D: -; J: TRBJ1-3; V: TRBV7-8; size: few; length: 14; DNA: TGTGCCAGCAGCTTAACCGATTCTGGAAACACCATATATTTT; CDR3: CASSLTDSGNTIYF
D: -; J: TRBJ2-3; V: TRBV6-4; size: -; length: 14; DNA: TGTGCCAGCAGTGTACAGGCGGGGCGAGATACGCAGTATTTT; CDR3: CASSVQAGRDTQYF
D: -; J: TRBJ2-7; V: TRBV29-1; size: -; length: 15; DNA: TGCAGCGTGTCGGTCCCGGGACGGCACACCTACGAGCAGTACTTC; CDR3: CSVSVPGRHTYEQYF
D: -; J: TRBJ2-2; V: TRBV19; size: -; length: 15; DNA: TGTGCCAGTGTATGGGACCCCTCGAACACCGGGGAGCTGTTTTTT; CDR3: CASVWDPSNTGELFF
D: -; J: TRBJ1-1; V: TRBV6-1; size: -; length: 13; DNA: TGTGCCAGCAGTGATGGCCCGAACACTGAAGCTTTCTTT; CDR3: CASSDGPNTEAFF
D: -; J: TRBJ1-6; V: TRBV2; size: -; length: 12; DNA: TGTGCCAGCCTCGGGGGGCACTCACCCCTCCACTTT; CDR3: CASLGGHSPLHF
D: -; J: TRBJ2-7; V: TRBV5-1; size: -; length: 13; DNA: TGCGCCAGCAGCTTAGAGGACTCCTACGAGCAGTACTTC; CDR3: CASSLEDSYEQYF
D: -; J: TRBJ2-5; V: TRBV6-2/TRBV6-3; size: -; length: 12; DNA: TGTGCCAGCAGTTACTCCGGGCAGACCCAGTACTTC; CDR3: CASSYSGQTQYF
D: -; J: TRBJ2-5; V: TRBV5-1; size: -; length: 14; DNA: TGCGCCAGCAGCTTGTCCGACACTCAAGAGACCCAGTACTTC; CDR3: CASSLSDTQETQYF
D: -; J: TRBJ2-1; V: TRBV19; size: -; length: 13; DNA: TGTGCCAGTAGTAGGCTGACGCCCAATGAGCAGTTCTTC; CDR3: CASSRLTPNEQFF
D: TRBD1; J: TRBJ1-2; V: TRBV5-4; size: -; length: 14; DNA: TGTGCCAGCAGCCCGGGACAGGGGAATTATGGCTACACCTTC; CDR3: CASSPGQGNYGYTF
D: -; J: TRBJ1-2; V: TRBV9; size: -; length: 16; DNA: TGTGCCAGCAGCGTAGCGGCCGAGACAGGAAGATATGGCTACACCTTC; CDR3: CASSVAAETGRYGYTF
D: TRBD2; J: TRBJ2-7; V: TRBV7-2; size: once; length: 17; DNA: TGTGCCAGCAGCTTAGTCCGTGGACTAGAGAAGTACGACGAGCAGTACTTC; CDR3: CASSLVRGLEKYDEQYF
D: TRBD1; J: TRBJ1-2; V: TRBV18; size: -; length: 13; DNA: TGTGCCAGCTCTCCCGGACAGGGCTATGGCTACACCTTC; CDR3: CASSPGQGYGYTF
D: -; J: TRBJ1-3; V: TRBV10-3; size: -; length: 16; DNA: TGTGCCATCAGCCAGGTAGGAAGCTCTTCTGGAAACACCATATATTTT; CDR3: CAISQVGSSSGNTIYF